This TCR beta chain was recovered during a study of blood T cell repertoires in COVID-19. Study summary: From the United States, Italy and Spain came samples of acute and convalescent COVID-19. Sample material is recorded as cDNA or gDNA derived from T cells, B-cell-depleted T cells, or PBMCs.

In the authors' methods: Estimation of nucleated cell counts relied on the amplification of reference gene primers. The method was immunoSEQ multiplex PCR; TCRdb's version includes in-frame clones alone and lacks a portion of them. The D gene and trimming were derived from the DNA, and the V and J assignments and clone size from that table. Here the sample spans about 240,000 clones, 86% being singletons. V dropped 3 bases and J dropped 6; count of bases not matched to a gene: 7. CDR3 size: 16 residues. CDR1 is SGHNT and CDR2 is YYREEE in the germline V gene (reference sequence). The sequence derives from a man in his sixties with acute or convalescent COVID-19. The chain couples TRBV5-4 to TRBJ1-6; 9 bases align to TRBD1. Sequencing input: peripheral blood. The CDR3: CASSSATGGSNSPLHF. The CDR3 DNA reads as TGTGCCAGCAGCTCAGCCACAGGGGGCTCTAATTCACCCCTCCACTTT.